These 31 T cell receptor beta chains originate from one sample sequenced in a study of identical twins. TCRdb ran MiXCR on the 5' RACE reads and lists one entry per CDR3 protein. This sample yields about 200,000 distinct CDR3 sequences, of which roughly a tenth are seen a single time; 10% belongs to the top ten. The sample taken for sequencing was memory T cells sorted from blood. These receptors were obtained from a man between 50 and 59 years old in good health.

CDR3 amino acids: CSATGAGNADTQYF. DNA of the CDR3: TGCAGTGCTACAGGGGCAGGGAACGCAGATACGCAGTATTTT. This chain joins TRBV20-1 and TRBJ2-3; D is perhaps TRBD1 (6 bases). CDR3 length: 14 residues. Germline values: CDR1 DFQATT, CDR2 SNEGSKA (reference sequence). The V end was cut by 4 bases, the J end by 4 bases, with 15 bases between.

This clonotype was picked up many times. The J gene is TRBJ1-6, the V gene TRBV11-2; D is unresolved. The germline V gene encodes CDR1 SGHAT and CDR2 FQNNGV. With 2 bases removed from V and 7 bases from J, the gap between germline ends came to 12 bases. The CDR3 is 15 amino acids. This CDR3 is CASSLYRERNSPLHF. Here the CDR3 DNA reads TGTGCCAGCAGCTTATATCGGGAGAGGAATTCACCCCTCCACTTT. The full variable domain, rest sourced from reference TRBV11-2 and TRBJ1-6, is EAGVAQSPRYKIIEKRQSVAFWCNPISGHATLYWYQQILGQGPKLLIQFQNNGVVDDSQLPKDRFSAERLKGVDSTLKIQPAKLEDSAVYLCASSLYRERNSPLHFGNGTRLTVT.

This chain joins TRBV4-3 and TRBJ2-2; D is perhaps TRBD1 (6 bases). V shed 4 bases and J shed 5 bases, with 17 bases lying between them. Germline-derived CDR1 and CDR2 are LGHNA and YSLEER. The length of the CDR3 is 16 residues. As DNA, the CDR3 is TGCGCCAGCAGCCCACAGGGATTCGGTACAACCGGGGAGCTGTTTTTT. Amino acid sequence: CASSPQGFGTTGELFF.

This clonotype was detected a few times. The rearrangement joins TRBV5-1 to TRBJ2-5; the D gene is possibly TRBD2 (5 bases). The germline V gene has CDR1 SGHRS and CDR2 YFSETQ. This CDR3 is 13 amino acids long. V lost 3 bases to trimming and J lost 2 bases, with 8 bases between them. CDR3 region: CASSSTGQETQYF. The CDR3, as DNA: TGCGCCAGCAGCTCGACGGGACAAGAGACCCAGTACTTC.

This clonotype was recorded at least ten times. The V gene is TRBV5-6, the J gene TRBJ1-1; TRBD1 might be the D (6 bases). V dropped 0 bases and J dropped 0 bases, with 18 bases sitting between them. Per the germline V gene, CDR1 is SGHDT and CDR2 is YYEEEE. This CDR3 comprises 18 residues. The CDR3 nucleotides read TGTGCCAGCAGCTTGGGACCAGACAGGATCTACATGAACACTGAAGCTTTCTTT. Residues: CASSLGPDRIYMNTEAFF.

The V and J genes are TRBV20-1 and TRBJ2-5; 9 nucleotides agree with TRBD1. Germline CDR1 and CDR2: DFQATT and SNEGSKA (reference sequence). The CDR3 is made up of 16 amino acids. With V trimmed by 1 base and J by 5 bases, 11 bases remained unmatched. The CDR3 spells CSARGLPGQGGETQYF. In DNA, the CDR3 is TGCAGTGCTAGAGGGTTACCGGGACAGGGAGGGGAGACCCAGTACTTC.

This clonotype was seen a few times. The chain combines TRBV7-7 with TRBJ2-7; D possibly uses TRBD1 or TRBD2 (5 bases each). CDR3 length equals 13 residues. CDR1 and CDR2 from the germline V gene are SSHAT and FNYEAQ (reference sequence). The V end was cut by 4 bases, the J end by 6 bases, with 13 bases between. The CDR3 reads CASSSGTRSEQYF. The CDR3 nucleotides are TGTGCCAGCAGCTCCGGGACGAGGAGCGAGCAGTACTTC.

The J gene is TRBJ2-1, the V gene TRBV7-2, with D perhaps assigned TRBD1 or TRBD2 (5 bases each). CDR1 is SGHTA and CDR2 is FQGNSA in the germline V gene. This CDR3 comprises 13 residues. Trimming stripped 5 bases from V and 4 bases from J, with 9 bases between. DNA of the CDR3: TGTGCCAGCAGCCAGGGACCATACAATGAGCAGTTCTTC. Amino acid sequence: CASSQGPYNEQFF.

The V call is TRBV18, the J call TRBJ1-1; 11 bases match TRBD1. The CDR3 loop spans 14 amino acids. After removal of 4 bases from V and 10 bases from J, the junction contained 8 bases not matched to a gene. The V gene's germline CDR1 is KGHSH and CDR2 LQKENI. The CDR3 loop reads CASSQGQGDVRAFF. The CDR3 DNA sequence: TGTGCCAGCTCACAGGGACAGGGGGACGTTAGAGCTTTCTTT.

Only a few counts were recorded for this clonotype. This chain links TRBV20-1 with TRBJ2-1; 10 nucleotides agree with TRBD1. CDR1 and CDR2 (germline): DFQATT, SNEGSKA (reference sequence). With 5 bases clipped from V and 3 bases from J, the junction kept 4 bases outside the gene matches. The CDR3 loop spans 14 amino acids. In DNA form, the CDR3 reads TGCAGTGCTCTCCGGGACAGGGGCTACAATGAGCAGTTCTTC. Translation gives CSALRDRGYNEQFF.

A few counts support this clonotype. The chain couples TRBV6-5 to TRBJ2-1; TRBD1 agrees at 9 bases. CDR1 is MNHEY, CDR2 SVGAGI, per germline. V dropped 5 bases and J dropped 15; count of bases not matched to a gene: 8. CDR3 size: 12 residues. CDR3 sequence: CASSHNRDRVFF. For the CDR3, the DNA is TGTGCCAGCAGTCATAACCGGGACAGGGTGTTCTTC.

This clonotype was counted many times. This chain's CDR3 is CASSSGQGGNTEAFF. In DNA, the CDR3 is TGTGCCAGCAGTTCCGGACAGGGCGGGAACACTGAAGCTTTCTTT. This chain joins TRBV27 and TRBJ1-1; 8 bases agree with TRBD1. Trimming removed 4 bases from V and 1 base from J; junction bases left unmatched: 5. CDR1 is MNHEY, CDR2 SMNVEV, per germline (reference sequence). The CDR3 loop spans 15 amino acids.

This clonotype was picked up many times. J is TRBJ2-7 and V is TRBV7-8; D call uncertain. CDR3 length: 14 residues. Germline CDR1 is SGHVS and CDR2 is FQNEAQ. The ends were cut back, 3 bases at V and 2 bases at J, with 11 bases in the middle. This chain's CDR3 is CASSFIGRAYEQYF. CDR3 nucleotides: TGTGCCAGCAGCTTCATAGGACGGGCCTACGAGCAGTACTTC. The full variable domain, completed using reference TRBV7-8 and TRBJ2-7, is GAGVSQSPRYKVAKRGQDVALRCDPISGHVSLFWYQQALGQGPEFLTYFQNEAQLDKSGLPSDRFFAERPEGSVSTLKIQRTQQEDSAVYLCASSFIGRAYEQYFGPGTRLTVT.

The chain combines TRBV5-1 with TRBJ1-4; D uncertain. This CDR3 spans 15 amino acids. V lost 4 bases to trimming and J lost 7 bases, with 17 bases between them. In germline, CDR1 is SGHRS, CDR2 YFSETQ. The CDR3 reads CASSPFKGLGEKLFF. The CDR3 DNA reads as TGCGCCAGCAGCCCCTTTAAAGGGCTGGGTGAAAAACTGTTTTTT. Full variable domain (remainder filled in from reference TRBV5-1 and TRBJ1-4): KAGVTQTPRYLIKTRGQQVTLSCSPISGHRSVSWYQQTPGQGLQFLFEYFSETQRNKGNFPGRFSGRQFSNSRSEMNVSTLELGDSALYLCASSPFKGLGEKLFFGSGTQLSVL.

The chain has TRBV20-1 and TRBJ2-7, with 7 bases that match TRBD1. The CDR3 is made up of 11 amino acids. CDR1 DFQATT and CDR2 SNEGSKA come from the germline V gene (reference sequence). CDR3 in DNA: TGCAGCCCGGGACAGTCATACGAGCAGTACTTC. Residues: CSPGQSYEQYF.

This clonotype was seen ten or more times. The chain recombines TRBV12-3 or TRBV12-4 with TRBJ2-7, with D uncertain. The CDR3 is 11 amino acids. The V end was cut by 6 bases, the J end by 3 bases, with 6 bases between. CDR3 residues: CASSLYYEQYF. CDR3 in DNA: TGTGCCAGCAGCTTATACTACGAGCAGTACTTC.

The chain recombines TRBV12-3 or TRBV12-4 with TRBJ2-3, with TRBD2 matching over 7 bases. The CDR3 runs to 15 residues. Trimming removed 3 bases from V and 1 base from J; junction bases left unmatched: 4. Here the CDR3 reads CASSFGGGGTDTQYF. For the CDR3, the DNA is TGTGCCAGCAGTTTTGGGGGGGGAGGCACAGATACGCAGTATTTT.

This clonotype was observed at least ten times. V is TRBV20-1 and J is TRBJ2-3, with 16 bases lining up with TRBD2. Unmatched junction bases numbered 7, after V lost 6 bases and J lost 10 bases. The CDR3 runs 14 residues. Germline-derived CDR1 and CDR2 are DFQATT and SNEGSKA (reference sequence). The CDR3 nucleotides are TGCAGTGCGCAGGGGGGACTAGCGGGGGGGCCGCAGTATTTT. This gives the protein CSAQGGLAGGPQYF.

The chain links TRBV29-1 to TRBJ1-1; 10 bases align to TRBD1. CDR1 is SQVTM, CDR2 ANQGSEA, per germline. This CDR3 is built from 14 residues. With V trimmed by 1 base and J by 7 bases, 6 bases remained unmatched. In nucleotides, the CDR3 is TGCAGCGTTGAAGGGGGACAGGGGTATAGTGAAGCTTTCTTT. The encoded protein is CSVEGGQGYSEAFF.

This clonotype has just a few counts. This chain links TRBV18 with TRBJ1-1; D is possibly TRBD1 (5 bases). CDR1 and CDR2 from the germline V gene are KGHSH and LQKENI. V lost 0 bases and J 8 bases, leaving 10 bases between the germline ends. The CDR3 is 13 residues long. The CDR3 bases are TGTGCCAGCTCACCACCCGGTTCAGGGGAAGCTTTCTTT. It yields the protein CASSPPGSGEAFF. Drawing the rest from reference TRBV18 and TRBJ1-1, the complete variable domain is NAGVMQNPRHLVRRRGQEARLRCSPMKGHSHVYWYRQLPEEGLKFMVYLQKENIIDESGMPKERFSAEFPKEGPSILRIQQVVRGDSAAYFCASSPPGSGEAFFGQGTRLTVV.

This clonotype was seen repeatedly, ten times or more. Sequence at one end of the junction differs from germline and may be a read error. This chain connects TRBV27 to TRBJ2-7; no firm D call. The germline V gene has CDR1 MNHEY and CDR2 SMNVEV (reference sequence). The CDR3 covers 9 residues. The CDR3 nucleotides are TGTGCCAGGGACGTAGAGGTCCCCTTC. Translated: CARDVEVPF.

Here the CDR3 reads CSARASGRATDTQYF. For the CDR3, the DNA is TGCAGTGCTAGAGCAAGCGGGAGGGCCACAGATACGCAGTATTTT. The rearrangement links TRBV20-1 to TRBJ2-3, with TRBD2 identical over 10 bases. V lost 1 base, J lost 2 bases, and 3 bases stayed unmatched. The germline V gene encodes CDR1 DFQATT and CDR2 SNEGSKA (reference sequence). The CDR3 is made up of 15 amino acids.

This clonotype was seen at least ten times. The chain couples TRBV6-4 to TRBJ2-1; D ambiguous. Trimming took 2 bases from V and 7 from J, leaving 9 bases between them. CDR1 is MRHNA and CDR2 is SNTAGT in the germline V gene. The CDR3 runs 13 residues. The CDR3 loop reads CASSDEEWNEQFF. The CDR3 nucleotides are TGTGCCAGCAGTGACGAGGAGTGGAATGAGCAGTTCTTC.

This clonotype was seen only a few times. The chain carries TRBV10-3 and TRBJ1-5; 7 nucleotides align to TRBD1. The V gene end was trimmed by 6 bases and the J gene end by 2 bases; junction bases not matched to a gene: 4. Germline-derived CDR1 and CDR2 are ENHRY and SYGVKD. This CDR3 spans 14 amino acids. Here the CDR3 reads CAISQGDGNQPQHF. The CDR3 coding sequence is TGTGCCATCAGCCAGGGGGATGGCAATCAGCCCCAGCATTTT.

This clonotype has at least ten counts. The rearrangement joins TRBV12-3 or TRBV12-4 to TRBJ2-1; 9 nucleotides line up with TRBD1. Trimming removed 4 bases from V and 5 bases from J; junction bases left unmatched: 9. The CDR3 is 16 residues long. The CDR3 bases are TGTGCCAGCAGTTCCATGGACAGGGGAATAAACAATGAGCAGTTCTTC. This codes for CASSSMDRGINNEQFF.

This sequence joins TRBV5-1 and TRBJ2-3; 8 bases map to TRBD2. J was trimmed by 3 bases and V by 8 bases; bases with no gene match: 5. Germline assignment: CDR1 SGHRS and CDR2 YFSETQ. The CDR3 sequence is 13 residues long. The DNA for the CDR3 is TGCGCCAGTAAACTAGCGGCGACAGATACGCAGTATTTT. This codes for CASKLAATDTQYF. Full variable domain (rest looked up from reference TRBV5-1 and TRBJ2-3): KAGVTQTPRYLIKTRGQQVTLSCSPISGHRSVSWYQQTPGQGLQFLFEYFSETQRNKGNFPGRFSGRQFSNSRSEMNVSTLELGDSALYLCASKLAATDTQYFGPGTRLTVL.

Ten or more counts support this clonotype. The chain is built from TRBV7-8 and TRBJ2-6; D ambiguous. Trimming took off 1 base at V and 4 bases at J, with 11 bases between the two ends. The CDR3 has 16 amino acids. CDR1 is SGHVS, CDR2 FQNEAQ, per germline. CDR3 nucleotide sequence: TGTGCCAGCAGCTTAGAAGCTCCTTCCGGGGCCAACGTCCTGACTTTC. It specifies CASSLEAPSGANVLTF.

The chain links TRBV18 to TRBJ1-1, with D uncertain. Per germline, CDR1 KGHSH and CDR2 LQKENI. The CDR3 runs 15 residues. The germline V and J ends were trimmed by 3 bases and 1 base, with 12 bases remaining between them. The DNA for the CDR3 is TGTGCCAGCTCACCGTTGTCAGAGGGGAACACTGAAGCTTTCTTT. Amino acids: CASSPLSEGNTEAFF.

The chain has TRBV12-3 or TRBV12-4 and TRBJ1-2, with TRBD1 matching over 9 bases. This CDR3 is 14 amino acids long. V lost 3 bases to trimming and J lost 4 bases; unmatched junction nucleotides: 3. In nucleotides, the CDR3 is TGTGCCAGCAGTTTGGACAGGGGAGCCTATGGCTACACCTTC. Translation gives CASSLDRGAYGYTF.

This clonotype was seen ten or more times. V usage is TRBV4-2 and J usage is TRBJ2-6; 7 bases agree with TRBD1. The CDR3 consists of 18 residues. Unmatched junction bases numbered 8, after V lost 3 bases and J lost 0 bases. Germline V gives CDR1 LGHNA, CDR2 YNFKEQ. The CDR3 region is CASSHYPGQSSGANVLTF. The CDR3 bases are TGTGCCAGCAGCCATTACCCGGGACAGAGCTCTGGGGCCAACGTCCTGACTTTC.

The chain employs TRBV10-3 and TRBJ1-5; D gene ambiguous. The length of the CDR3 is 13 residues. V was cut by 6 bases and J by 4 bases, with 10 bases left in between. Germline V gene data show CDR1 as ENHRY and CDR2 as SYGVKD. CDR3 in amino acids: CAIRRATNQPQHF. CDR3 nucleotides: TGTGCCATCAGGAGGGCTACAAATCAGCCCCAGCATTTT.